The 25 T cell receptor beta chains listed next were all sequenced from one sample in a study of T cell responses to AZD1222 COVID-19 vaccine. TCRdb keeps only in-frame clones here, not all; method: immunoSEQ multiplex PCR. The sample has some 150,000 clones, 75% to 90% seen once. The source was peripheral blood, collected on day 0 of MenACWY control vaccination. These receptors were collected from an adult in good health.

J is TRBJ1-2 and V is TRBV5-6; no clear D. The CDR3 runs to 14 residues. V was clipped by 4 bases and J by 4 bases, with 14 bases between them. From germline, CDR1 is SGHDT and CDR2 YYEEEE. The CDR3 DNA sequence: TGTGCCAGCAGCGACACCGATGAGGTCTATGGCTACACCTTC. It encodes CASSDTDEVYGYTF.

The chain links TRBV5-1 to TRBJ1-2; D is perhaps TRBD1 (6 bases). The CDR3 extends over 13 amino acids. With 3 bases removed from V and 8 bases from J, the gap between germline ends came to 14 bases. Germline CDR1 reads SGHRS; CDR2 reads YFSETQ. The CDR3: CASSSREQGGYTF. The CDR3 nucleotides read TGCGCCAGCAGCTCGCGGGAGCAGGGGGGCTACACCTTC.

The V call is TRBV9, the J call TRBJ1-1, with 7 bases fitting TRBD1. The CDR3 is made up of 14 amino acids. J gave up 4 bases and V 0 bases, and 3 bases lay outside the gene matches. CDR1 is SGDLS and CDR2 is YYNGEE in the germline V gene. The CDR3 reads CASSVVAGGTEAFF. The DNA of the CDR3 is TGTGCCAGCAGCGTAGTGGCAGGGGGCACTGAAGCTTTCTTT. Looking up the rest from reference TRBV9 and TRBJ1-1 gives the full variable domain: DSGVTQTPKHLITATGQRVTLRCSPRSGDLSVYWYQQSLDQGLQFLIQYYNGEERAKGNILERFSAQQFPDLHSELNLSSLELGDSALYFCASSVVAGGTEAFFGQGTRLTVV.

DNA of the CDR3: TGCGCCAGCAGCTTGGAGGGGTCGGTAAGGGGAGCTTTCTTT. As protein: CASSLEGSVRGAFF. This chain links TRBV5-1 with TRBJ1-1; tentatively, D is TRBD1 (5 bases). This CDR3 contains 14 residues. The ends were cut back, 0 bases at V and 10 bases at J, with 16 bases in the middle. The germline V gene has CDR1 SGHRS and CDR2 YFSETQ.

The chain links TRBV5-1 to TRBJ2-3, with TRBD1 identical over 9 bases. The CDR3 is made up of 15 amino acids. The germline gives CDR1 SGHRS, CDR2 YFSETQ. The J segment lost 5 bases and the V segment lost 1 base, leaving 5 bases of the junction unmatched. CDR3 residues: CASSLWDRDGDTQYF. The CDR3 nucleotides are TGCGCCAGCAGCTTGTGGGACAGGGATGGAGATACGCAGTATTTT.

Points on this clone: This sample also contains other DNA sequences that code for the same CDR3. The chain is built from TRBV2 and TRBJ1-2, with D maybe TRBD1 (6 bases). The CDR3 is 13 residues long. V was cut by 3 bases and J by 4 bases, with 9 bases left in between. Per germline, CDR1 SNHLY and CDR2 FYNNEI. This chain's CDR3 is CASSEGRGYGYTF. CDR3 DNA sequence: TGTGCCAGCAGTGAGGGCAGGGGCTATGGCTACACCTTC.

This clone came up a few times. The gene calls are TRBV25-1 and TRBJ2-7, with D unclear. Germline CDR1 reads MGHDK; CDR2 reads SYGVNS. Trimming removed 1 base from V and 2 bases from J, with 0 bases in between. The CDR3 extends over 11 amino acids. The chain's CDR3 is CASSESYEQYF. CDR3 nucleotides: TGTGCCAGCAGTGAATCCTACGAGCAGTACTTC.

The chain has TRBV2 and TRBJ1-3, with D perhaps TRBD1 (5 bases). Germline V lookup: CDR1 SNHLY, CDR2 FYNNEI. V lost 2 bases to trimming and J lost 4 bases, with 18 bases between them. The CDR3 contains 17 residues. The CDR3 region is CASSELWRGSAGNTIYF. DNA of the CDR3: TGTGCCAGCAGTGAATTGTGGAGGGGCTCAGCGGGAAACACCATATATTTT. Full variable domain (rest looked up from reference TRBV2 and TRBJ1-3): EPEVTQTPSHQVTQMGQEVILRCVPISNHLYFYWYRQILGQKVEFLVSFYNNEISEKSEIFDDQFSVERPDGSNFTLKIRSTKLEDSAMYFCASSELWRGSAGNTIYFGEGSWLTVV.

The genes are TRBV6-1 and TRBJ1-5, with D unclear. V dropped 3 bases and J dropped 7 bases, with 16 bases sitting between them. Germline V gene lookup returns CDR1 MNHNS and CDR2 SASEGT. CDR3 length: 15 residues. As DNA, the CDR3 is TGTGCCAGCAGTGAGCCCGGCGGGGTCGGCCAGCCCCAGCATTTT. This codes for CASSEPGGVGQPQHF.

J is TRBJ1-5 and V is TRBV7-9, with a tentative D call TRBD1 (5 bases). The CDR3 sequence is 14 residues long. The V end was cut by 1 base, the J end by 7 bases, with 11 bases between. Looked up from germline, CDR1 is SEHNR and CDR2 is FQNEAQ (reference sequence). The DNA of the CDR3 is TGTGCCAGCAGCTTAGGGCAGGGTGGACAGCCCCAGCATTTT. Protein: CASSLGQGGQPQHF.

The table lists this clone with a count of one. The chain carries TRBV19 and TRBJ1-3; a weak D match, TRBD1 (5 bases). V lost 5 bases and J 0 bases, leaving 8 bases between the germline ends. Per germline, CDR1 LNHDA and CDR2 SQIVND (reference sequence). This CDR3 spans 14 amino acids. The CDR3 region has the DNA TGTGCCAGTAGTGGGGGAAGCTCTGGAAACACCATATATTTT. It translates to CASSGGSSGNTIYF.

The rearrangement links TRBV25-1 to TRBJ2-1, with D maybe TRBD2 (6 bases). Germline assignment: CDR1 MGHDK and CDR2 SYGVNS. The CDR3 length is 17 residues. With 3 bases removed from V and 0 bases from J, the gap between germline ends came to 15 bases. CDR3 DNA sequence: TGTGCCAGCAGTGACGTTGGAGGGACGAGCTCCTACAATGAGCAGTTCTTC. Amino acid sequence: CASSDVGGTSSYNEQFF.

The chain links TRBV28 to TRBJ1-3, with TRBD1 as a possible D gene (6 bases). The CDR3 loop spans 13 amino acids. The V end was cut by 7 bases, the J end by 6 bases, with 13 bases between. Germline values: CDR1 MDHEN, CDR2 SYDVKM. The CDR3, as DNA: TGTGCCAGCATCACAGGGTCAGCAAACACCATATATTTT. This codes for CASITGSANTIYF. Using reference TRBV28 and TRBJ1-3 for the parts outside the CDR3, the full variable domain is DVKVTQSSRYLVKRTGEKVFLECVQDMDHENMFWYRQDPGLGLRLIYFSYDVKMKEKGDIPEGYSVSREKKERFSLILESASTNQTSMYLCASITGSANTIYFGEGSWLTVV.

The chain carries TRBV9 and TRBJ1-2, with 8 bases matching TRBD1. The germline V gene encodes CDR1 SGDLS and CDR2 YYNGEE. The CDR3 extends over 14 amino acids. J was trimmed by 2 bases and V by 5 bases; bases with no gene match: 5. The CDR3 protein is CASRTGEGNYGYTF. The CDR3 nucleotides read TGTGCCAGCAGGACAGGGGAGGGGAACTATGGCTACACCTTC. The full variable domain, in which reference TRBV9 and TRBJ1-2 provide the parts outside the CDR3, is DSGVTQTPKHLITATGQRVTLRCSPRSGDLSVYWYQQSLDQGLQFLIQYYNGEERAKGNILERFSAQQFPDLHSELNLSSLELGDSALYFCASRTGEGNYGYTFGSGTRLTVV.

The chain recombines TRBV2 with TRBJ2-7; 8 bases agree with TRBD1. This CDR3 spans 13 amino acids. Germline assignment: CDR1 SNHLY and CDR2 FYNNEI. V shed 9 bases, J shed 2 bases, and the junction held 6 bases outside the gene matches. CDR3 nucleotide sequence: TGTGCCAGGAATGTACAGGGGGCCTACGAGCAGTACGTC. The encoded protein is CARNVQGAYEQYV.

The chain links TRBV11-2 to TRBJ2-7, with 7 bases identical to TRBD2. The length of the CDR3 is 14 residues. Germline V gene data show CDR1 as SGHAT and CDR2 as FQNNGV. V was clipped by 2 bases and J by 6 bases; unmatched bases: 7. CDR3 DNA sequence: TGTGCCAGCAGCTTATTGAAGGGGAGGGGCGAGCAGTACTTC. Translated, it gives CASSLLKGRGEQYF.

The rearrangement joins TRBV5-1 to TRBJ2-1; D may match TRBD1 or TRBD2 (6 bases each). Deletions cut 6 bases from V and 0 bases from J, with 10 bases between. The length of the CDR3 is 14 residues. The germline V gene encodes CDR1 SGHRS and CDR2 YFSETQ. The CDR3 protein is CASTRDNSYNEQFF. CDR3 DNA sequence: TGCGCCAGCACGCGGGACAACTCCTACAATGAGCAGTTCTTC.

This chain links TRBV6-6 with TRBJ1-2; 10 nucleotides align to TRBD1. This CDR3 is 16 amino acids long. Germline values: CDR1 MNHNY, CDR2 SVGAGI (reference sequence). Trimming cost V 5 bases and J 1 base; bases outside gene matches: 7. The CDR3 DNA is TGTGCCAGCAGTAACCAGGGACAGGGGATTAACTATGGCTACACCTTC. Residues: CASSNQGQGINYGYTF.

The chain combines TRBV5-1 with TRBJ2-2; the D gene is possibly TRBD2 (6 bases). Germline V gene data show CDR1 as SGHRS and CDR2 as YFSETQ. The CDR3 has 15 residues. V was trimmed by 2 bases and J by 0 bases, leaving 8 bases between them. CDR3 sequence: CASSLERANTGELFF. CDR3 nucleotides: TGCGCCAGCAGCTTAGAGCGGGCGAACACCGGGGAGCTGTTTTTT.

V usage is TRBV6-5 and J usage is TRBJ1-1, with 8 bases that match TRBD1. This CDR3 contains 14 residues. V was pared by 8 bases and J by 0 bases, with 5 bases of the junction left unmatched. Germline V gives CDR1 MNHEY, CDR2 SVGAGI. CDR3 sequence reads: CASRQGTLNTEAFF. CDR3 bases: TGTGCCAGCCGACAGGGGACCTTGAACACTGAAGCTTTCTTT.

The chain links TRBV27 to TRBJ2-1; weak D call: TRBD2 (6 bases). Germline-derived CDR1 and CDR2 are MNHEY and SMNVEV (reference sequence). V lost 9 bases, J lost 10 bases, and 25 bases lay in between. This CDR3 is 15 amino acids long. The CDR3 sequence is CASRPAGLPSEEQFF. DNA for the CDR3: TGTGCCAGTCGACCTGCGGGACTTCCCTCGGAGGAGCAGTTCTTC.

This clone was picked up one time. V usage is TRBV19 and J usage is TRBJ2-7; no firm D call. The V gene's germline CDR1 is LNHDA and CDR2 SQIVND (reference sequence). This CDR3 spans 13 amino acids. V gave up 9 bases and J gave up 3 bases, with 15 bases separating them. The CDR3 spells CASSIRTGYEQYF. The DNA for the CDR3 is TGTGCCAGCTCCATCCGAACTGGCTACGAGCAGTACTTC. The full variable domain, rest sourced from reference TRBV19 and TRBJ2-7, is DGGITQSPKYLFRKEGQNVTLSCEQNLNHDAMYWYRQDPGQGLRLIYYSQIVNDFQKGDIAEGYSVSREKKESFPLTVTSAQKNPTAFYLCASSIRTGYEQYFGPGTRLTVT.

The chain joins TRBV5-6 to TRBJ2-6, with D maybe TRBD2 (5 bases). CDR1 is SGHDT and CDR2 is YYEEEE in the germline V gene. V shed 4 bases and J shed 1 base, with 12 bases lying between them. This CDR3 is built from 16 residues. The CDR3 sequence is CASSTPGGSGANVLTF. The DNA for the CDR3 is TGTGCCAGCAGCACCCCAGGCGGGTCTGGGGCCAACGTCCTGACTTTC.

This clone was observed once. V gene TRBV6-6 combines with J gene TRBJ1-1; 10 nucleotides match TRBD1. CDR3 length: 12 residues. Germline CDR1 reads MNHNY; CDR2 reads SVGAGI (reference sequence). The ends lost 10 bases at V and 5 bases at J; junction bases unmatched: 4. As DNA, the CDR3 is TGTGCCACTGGGACAGGGGAAACTGAAGCTTTCTTT. Translating it yields CATGTGETEAFF.

This clone was seen only a few times. The rearrangement uses TRBV7-3 and TRBJ2-2, with no clear D. V was cut by 5 bases and J by 6 bases, with 19 bases left in between. The CDR3 extends over 16 amino acids. CDR1 SGHTA and CDR2 FQGTGA come from the germline V gene. CDR3 in DNA: TGTGCCAGCAGCACCCAAGTGGGTATCGGCGCCGGGGAGCTGTTTTTT. Translating it yields CASSTQVGIGAGELFF.